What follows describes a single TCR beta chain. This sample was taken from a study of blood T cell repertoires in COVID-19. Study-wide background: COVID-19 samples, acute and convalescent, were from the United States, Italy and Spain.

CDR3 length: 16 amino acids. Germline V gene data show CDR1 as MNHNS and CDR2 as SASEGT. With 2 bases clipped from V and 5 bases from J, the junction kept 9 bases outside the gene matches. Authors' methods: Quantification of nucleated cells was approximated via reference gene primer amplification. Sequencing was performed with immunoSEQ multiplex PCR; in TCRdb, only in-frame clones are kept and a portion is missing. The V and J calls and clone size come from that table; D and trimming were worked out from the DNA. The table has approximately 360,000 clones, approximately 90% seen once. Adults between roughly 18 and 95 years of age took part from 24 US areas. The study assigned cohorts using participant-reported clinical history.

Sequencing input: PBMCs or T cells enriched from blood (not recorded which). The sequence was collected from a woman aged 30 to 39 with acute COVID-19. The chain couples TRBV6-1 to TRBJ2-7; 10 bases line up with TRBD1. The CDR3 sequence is CASSERPGQGSDEQYF. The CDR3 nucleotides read TGTGCCAGCAGTGAACGGCCGGGACAGGGGTCCGACGAGCAGTACTTC.